The entry that follows covers one T cell receptor (beta chain) sequence. Some clones are missing from TCRdb's copy, which holds only in-frame ones; the method was immunoSEQ multiplex PCR. The profile shows roughly 150,000 clones, about 85% of them singletons. This entry is derived from a study of cytomegalovirus exposure and HLA in healthy donors. CDR1 and CDR2 (germline): SGHAT, FQNNGV. Germline trimming cut 4 bases from V and 1 base from J; bases unmatched to any gene: 7. This CDR3 has 16 amino acids. Sequenced: PBMCs. The chain employs TRBV11-2 and TRBJ2-3; 8 bases map to TRBD1. This TCR derives from a young man in good health and CMV-seropositive. CDR3 sequence: CASSSRTGSGTDTQYF. CDR3 nucleotides: TGTGCCAGCAGCTCTAGGACAGGGTCAGGCACAGATACGCAGTATTTT. The whole variable domain, remainder taken from reference TRBV11-2 and TRBJ2-3, is EAGVAQSPRYKIIEKRQSVAFWCNPISGHATLYWYQQILGQGPKLLIQFQNNGVVDDSQLPKDRFSAERLKGVDSTLKIQPAKLEDSAVYLCASSSRTGSGTDTQYFGPGTRLTVL.